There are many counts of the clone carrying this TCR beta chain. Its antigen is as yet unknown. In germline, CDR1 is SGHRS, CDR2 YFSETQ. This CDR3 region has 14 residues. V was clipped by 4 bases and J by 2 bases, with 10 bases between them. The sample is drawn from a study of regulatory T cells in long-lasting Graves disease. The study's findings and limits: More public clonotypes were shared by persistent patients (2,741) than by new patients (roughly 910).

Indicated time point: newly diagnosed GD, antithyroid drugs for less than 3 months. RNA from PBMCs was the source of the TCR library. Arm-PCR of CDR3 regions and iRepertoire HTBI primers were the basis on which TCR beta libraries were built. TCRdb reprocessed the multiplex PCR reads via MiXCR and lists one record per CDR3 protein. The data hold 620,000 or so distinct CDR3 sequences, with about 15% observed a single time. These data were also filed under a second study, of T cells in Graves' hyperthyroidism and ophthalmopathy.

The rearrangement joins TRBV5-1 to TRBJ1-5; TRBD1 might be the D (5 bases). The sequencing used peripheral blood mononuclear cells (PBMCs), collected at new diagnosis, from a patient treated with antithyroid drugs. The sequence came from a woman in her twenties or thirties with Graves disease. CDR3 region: CASSVQGGNQPQHF. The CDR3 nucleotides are TGCGCCAGCAGCGTGCAGGGTGGCAATCAGCCCCAGCATTTT. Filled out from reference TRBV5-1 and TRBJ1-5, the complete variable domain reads KAGVTQTPRYLIKTRGQQVTLSCSPISGHRSVSWYQQTPGQGLQFLFEYFSETQRNKGNFPGRFSGRQFSNSRSEMNVSTLELGDSALYLCASSVQGGNQPQHFGDGTRLSIL.